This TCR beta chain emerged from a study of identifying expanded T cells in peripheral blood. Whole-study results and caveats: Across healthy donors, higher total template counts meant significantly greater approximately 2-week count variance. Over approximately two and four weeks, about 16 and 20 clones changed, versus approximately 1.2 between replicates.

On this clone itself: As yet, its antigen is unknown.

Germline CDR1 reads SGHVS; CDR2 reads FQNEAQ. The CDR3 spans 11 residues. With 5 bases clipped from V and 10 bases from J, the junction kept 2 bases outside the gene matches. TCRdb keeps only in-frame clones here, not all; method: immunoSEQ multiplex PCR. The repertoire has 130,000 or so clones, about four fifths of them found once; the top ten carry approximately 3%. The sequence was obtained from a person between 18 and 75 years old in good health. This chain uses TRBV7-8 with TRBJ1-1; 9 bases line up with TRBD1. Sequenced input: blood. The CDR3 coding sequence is TGTGCCAGCAGCAAGGGACAGGGAGCTTTCTTT. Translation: CASSKGQGAFF.